One and the same sample provided the 19 T cell receptor beta chains below, sequenced in a study of shared clonotypes between healthy human individuals. It was CD45RO-negative cells, positively selected for CCR7, that made up naive CD8 cells, with terminally differentiated effector memory CD45RA+ cells excluded. Method: immunoSEQ multiplex PCR; TCRdb's copy keeps in-frame clones and lacks some. This table has a few million clones, about 93% appearing once. Sequencing was done on a sample of naive CD8+ T cells from PBMCs. The receptors come from a man between 18 and 35 years old in good health. Some clones in this sample may be carry-over from other donors' samples.

The chain combines TRBV6-6 with TRBJ1-1; no firm D call. Trimming shortened V by 1 base and J by 4 bases, and 10 bases separated the two germline ends. The CDR3 length is 14 residues. The germline CDR1 and CDR2 sequences are MNHNY and SVGAGI (reference sequence). In DNA, the CDR3 is TGTGCCAGCAGTTACTACAGTACCGGCACTGAAGCTTTCTTT. Protein product: CASSYYSTGTEAFF.

This rearrangement joins TRBV7-9 to TRBJ2-1, with D maybe TRBD2 (5 bases). Per the germline V gene, CDR1 is SEHNR and CDR2 is FQNEAQ (reference sequence). Trimming removed 5 bases from V and 0 bases from J, with 14 bases in between. This CDR3 has 16 amino acids. This CDR3 is CASSPPSGGSYNEQFF. The CDR3 DNA sequence: TGTGCCAGCAGCCCACCATCCGGAGGCTCCTACAATGAGCAGTTCTTC.

V usage is TRBV4-3 and J usage is TRBJ2-7; 7 bases align to TRBD1. Germline trimming cut 0 bases from V and 6 bases from J; bases unmatched to any gene: 11. The V gene's germline CDR1 is LGHNA and CDR2 YSLEER. The length of the CDR3 is 16 residues. This chain's CDR3 is CASSQDRGTVDTEQYF. The DNA for the CDR3 is TGCGCCAGCAGCCAAGATAGGGGGACAGTGGACACCGAGCAGTACTTC.

The chain links TRBV27 to TRBJ2-4; TRBD2 matches at 9 bases. The CDR3 loop spans 14 amino acids. The germline V gene has CDR1 MNHEY and CDR2 SMNVEV (reference sequence). Trimming cost V 6 bases and J 6 bases; bases outside gene matches: 6. DNA of the CDR3: TGTGCCAGCAGCATCGGGACTAGCTCAAACATTCAGTACTTC. This translates into CASSIGTSSNIQYF.

This chain uses TRBV28 with TRBJ1-2, with no clear D. V shed 5 bases and J shed 6 bases, with 10 bases lying between them. Germline assignment: CDR1 MDHEN and CDR2 SYDVKM. The CDR3 is made up of 12 amino acids. CDR3: CASSRPGDGYTF. CDR3 nucleotide sequence: TGTGCCAGCAGTCGGCCCGGGGATGGCTACACCTTC.

This chain connects TRBV6-1 to TRBJ1-2; 9 bases match TRBD1. J gave up 4 bases and V 6 bases, and 6 bases lay outside the gene matches. Germline CDR1 is MNHNS and CDR2 is SASEGT. The CDR3 contains 14 residues. Written as DNA, the CDR3 is TGTGCCAGCAGCGGGACAGGGTTTATCTATGGCTACACCTTC. Translated: CASSGTGFIYGYTF.

The V call is TRBV10-1, the J call TRBJ2-1; 11 bases line up with TRBD2. V was pared by 6 bases and J by 5 bases, with 9 bases of the junction left unmatched. Germline V lookup: CDR1 WNHNN, CDR2 SYGVQD (reference sequence). The CDR3 has 16 residues. This CDR3 is CASSKLGTSGDNEQFF. The CDR3 DNA reads TGCGCCAGCAGCAAGCTCGGGACTAGCGGAGACAATGAGCAGTTCTTC.

The sample holds a few counts of this clone. V usage is TRBV7-9 and J usage is TRBJ1-5, with no clear D. Germline V lookup: CDR1 SEHNR, CDR2 FQNEAQ (reference sequence). V was shortened by 2 bases and J by 9 bases, with 8 bases between the two germline ends. This CDR3 has 12 amino acids. The CDR3 sequence is CASSLSGGPQHF. CDR3 DNA sequence: TGTGCCAGCAGCTTAAGTGGTGGGCCCCAGCATTTT.

The chain couples TRBV7-8 to TRBJ2-7; D is possibly TRBD2 (6 bases). V shed 5 bases and J shed 7 bases, with 21 bases lying between them. The germline gives CDR1 SGHVS, CDR2 FQNEAQ. CDR3 size: 15 residues. The CDR3 region is CASSSGPGTLGEQYF. The CDR3 DNA follows: TGTGCCAGCAGCAGCGGGCCAGGGACCTTGGGGGAGCAGTACTTC.

The chain carries TRBV7-9 and TRBJ2-5; D may match TRBD1 or TRBD2 (5 bases each). Germline loops: CDR1 SEHNR, CDR2 FQNEAQ (reference sequence). This CDR3 is built from 15 residues. Trimming pared 5 bases from V and 4 bases from J, leaving 17 bases between. DNA of the CDR3: TGTGCCAGCAGCCCTGGCCCGGGGCCGGTAGAGACCCAGTACTTC. Its protein product is CASSPGPGPVETQYF.

V usage is TRBV6-6 and J usage is TRBJ2-7, with 8 bases lining up with TRBD1. The CDR3 extends over 15 amino acids. V gave up 1 base and J gave up 1 base; unmatched junction bases: 3. Germline V gene lookup returns CDR1 MNHNY and CDR2 SVGAGI (reference sequence). In nucleotides, the CDR3 is TGTGCCAGCAGTTACTTGGGACAGGAGTCCTACGAGCAGTACTTC. This gives the protein CASSYLGQESYEQYF.

The chain carries TRBV7-9 and TRBJ2-3; the match to TRBD1 covers 7 bases. This CDR3 has 15 residues. V was clipped by 5 bases and J by 0 bases; unmatched bases: 5. Germline-derived CDR1 and CDR2 are SEHNR and FQNEAQ (reference sequence). CDR3 region: CASSDRDRSTDTQYF. The CDR3 DNA is TGTGCCAGCAGCGACCGGGACAGAAGCACAGATACGCAGTATTTT.

The chain is built from TRBV9 and TRBJ2-6; D is uncertain. The ends were cut back, 2 bases at V and 0 bases at J, with 15 bases in the middle. CDR1 is SGDLS, CDR2 YYNGEE, per germline. The CDR3 is 18 amino acids. This CDR3 reads CASSVSVSSGSGANVLTF. CDR3 nucleotides: TGTGCCAGCAGCGTTAGTGTCAGTTCCGGCTCTGGGGCCAACGTCCTGACTTTC.

The J gene is TRBJ2-3, the V gene TRBV14; 7 bases agree with TRBD2. J gave up 6 bases and V 3 bases, and 9 bases lay outside the gene matches. Germline CDR1 SGHDN, CDR2 FVKESK. The CDR3 runs to 15 residues. The CDR3 loop reads CASSQRLAGLDTQYF. The CDR3 nucleotides are TGTGCCAGCAGCCAGCGACTAGCCGGCCTGGATACGCAGTATTTT.

Worth noting for this clone: The identical CDR3 is also encoded by other nucleotide sequences in the sample. V and J are TRBV9 and TRBJ2-3; no definite D call. The V gene lost 0 bases and the J gene lost 4 bases, with 3 bases spanning the gap. This CDR3 contains 12 residues. CDR1 and CDR2 from the germline V gene are SGDLS and YYNGEE. The CDR3 loop reads CASSVAADTQYF. The CDR3 region has the DNA TGTGCCAGCAGCGTAGCGGCAGATACGCAGTATTTT.

The chain recombines TRBV7-6 with TRBJ2-2; TRBD1 matches at 8 bases. The V gene's germline CDR1 is SGHVS and CDR2 FNYEAQ. The junction had 10 bases not matched to a gene; V was cut back by 6 bases and J by 4 bases. This CDR3 is built from 16 residues. The DNA of the CDR3 is TGTGCCAGCAGACTGGACAGGGACGTAGGCACCGGGGAGCTGTTTTTT. It specifies CASRLDRDVGTGELFF. Based on the CDR3 plus reference TRBV7-6 and TRBJ2-2, the full variable domain is GAGVSQSPRYKVTKRGQDVALRCDPISGHVSLYWYRQALGQGPEFLTYFNYEAQQDKSGLPNDRFSAERPEGSISTLTIQRTEQRDSAMYRCASRLDRDVGTGELFFGEGSRLTVL.

The J gene is TRBJ2-5, the V gene TRBV6-1; a weak D match, TRBD2 (5 bases). The CDR3 is 15 amino acids. V shed 2 bases and J shed 7 bases, with 17 bases lying between them. The germline V gene has CDR1 MNHNS and CDR2 SASEGT. As DNA, the CDR3 is TGTGCCAGCAGTGAAATGGTGGCCCTGAGGGTGACCCAGTACTTC. It specifies CASSEMVALRVTQYF.

The rearrangement joins TRBV6-6 to TRBJ1-1, with D uncertain. The CDR3 loop spans 14 amino acids. Trimming took off 5 bases at V and 0 bases at J, with 10 bases between the two ends. Germline assignment: CDR1 MNHNY and CDR2 SVGAGI (reference sequence). CDR3 region: CASSPRVLNTEAFF. DNA of the CDR3: TGTGCCAGCAGTCCGCGCGTATTGAACACTGAAGCTTTCTTT.

This chain uses TRBV27 with TRBJ2-2; 10 nucleotides line up with TRBD2. CDR3 length equals 16 residues. The junction had 7 bases not matched to a gene; V was cut back by 3 bases and J by 6 bases. From germline, CDR1 is MNHEY and CDR2 SMNVEV (reference sequence). In DNA, the CDR3 is TGTGCCAGCAGTTTCCGACTAGCGGGTATTTCCGGGGAGCTGTTTTTT. Translating gives CASSFRLAGISGELFF.